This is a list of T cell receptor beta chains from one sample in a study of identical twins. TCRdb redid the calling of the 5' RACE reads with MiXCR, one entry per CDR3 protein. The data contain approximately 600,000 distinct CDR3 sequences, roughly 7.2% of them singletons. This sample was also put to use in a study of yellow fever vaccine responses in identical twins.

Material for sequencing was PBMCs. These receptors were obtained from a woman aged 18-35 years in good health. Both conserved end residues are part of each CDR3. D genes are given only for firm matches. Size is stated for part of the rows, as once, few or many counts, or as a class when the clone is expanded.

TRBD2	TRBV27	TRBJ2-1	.	CASSWLAGTNEQFF	TGTGCCAGCAGTTGGTTAGCGGGGACGAATGAGCAGTTCTTC
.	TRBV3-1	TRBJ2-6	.	CASSQHASRGAFGANVLTF	TGTGCCAGCAGCCAACATGCCAGTCGGGGGGCGTTCGGGGCCAACGTCCTGACTTTC
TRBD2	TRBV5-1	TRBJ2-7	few	CASSLEASGKHEQYF	TGCGCCAGCAGCTTGGAGGCTAGCGGGAAGCACGAGCAGTACTTC
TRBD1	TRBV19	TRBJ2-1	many	CASKDRSSYNEQFF	TGTGCCAGTAAGGACAGGAGCTCCTACAATGAGCAGTTCTTC
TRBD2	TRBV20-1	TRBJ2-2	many	CSARESRARVAGGRTGELFF	TGCAGTGCTAGAGAAAGTCGGGCCCGCGTAGCGGGAGGGCGGACCGGGGAGCTGTTTTTT
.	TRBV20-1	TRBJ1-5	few	CSARGSGQPQHF	TGCAGTGCTAGGGGGTCCGGTCAGCCCCAGCATTTT
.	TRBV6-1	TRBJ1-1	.	CASLARPDSANTEAFF	TGTGCCAGCCTCGCTCGTCCGGACTCCGCGAACACTGAAGCTTTCTTT
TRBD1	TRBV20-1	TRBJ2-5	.	CSARRGPQGETQYF	TGCAGTGCTAGGAGGGGGCCGCAAGGGGAGACCCAGTACTTC
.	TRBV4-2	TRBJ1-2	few	CASSQDHSSVYGYTF	TGTGCCAGCAGCCAAGATCATTCTAGCGTCTATGGCTACACCTTC
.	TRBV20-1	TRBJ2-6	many	CSARDSSGANVLTF	TGCAGTGCTAGGGACAGCTCTGGGGCCAACGTCCTGACTTTC
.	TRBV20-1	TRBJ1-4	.	CSARSREEVKNCFF	.
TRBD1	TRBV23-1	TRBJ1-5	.	CASIYRGKGNQPQHF	TGCGCCAGCATTTACAGGGGCAAGGGCAATCAGCCCCAGCATTTT
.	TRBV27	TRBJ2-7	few	CASSPYSGGYEQYF	TGTGCCAGCAGCCCTTATAGTGGCGGCTACGAGCAGTACTTC
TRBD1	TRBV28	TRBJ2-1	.	CASSLMPGGIYNEQFF	TGTGCCAGCAGTTTAATGCCAGGGGGCATCTACAATGAGCAGTTCTTC
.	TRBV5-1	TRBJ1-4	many	CASSRAGAIPTNEKLFF	TGCGCCAGCAGCCGGGCGGGAGCAATCCCAACTAATGAAAAACTGTTTTTT
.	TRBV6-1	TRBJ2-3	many	CASTTGPFHDTQYF	TGTGCCAGCACTACGGGACCTTTCCATGATACGCAGTATTTT
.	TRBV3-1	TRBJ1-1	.	CASSPGLSNTEAFF	TGTGCCAGCAGCCCTGGACTTTCGAACACTGAAGCTTTCTTT
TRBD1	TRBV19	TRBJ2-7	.	CASSATGTGNIEQYF	TGTGCCAGTAGTGCAACCGGGACAGGGAACATTGAGCAGTACTTC
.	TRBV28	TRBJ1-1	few	CASSLSLGDTEAFF	TGTGCCAGCAGTTTGAGTTTGGGGGACACTGAAGCTTTCTTT
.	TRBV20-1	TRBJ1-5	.	CSARRGTGVPSQHF	TGCAGTGCTAGAAGGGGCACCGGAGTTCCATCCCAGCATTTT
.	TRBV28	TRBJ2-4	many	CASSDTPQQGRVPLPKNIQYF	TGTGCCAGCAGTGATACCCCCCAACAGGGGAGGGTACCCCTGCCCAAAAACATTCAGTACTTC
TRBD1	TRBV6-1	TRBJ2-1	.	CASSEGRDRGPYNEQFF	TGTGCCAGCAGTGAAGGGCGGGACAGGGGTCCCTACAATGAGCAGTTCTTC
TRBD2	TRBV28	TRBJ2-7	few	CATTSRSGTWPYEQYF	TGTGCCACTACGTCGCGTAGCGGGACGTGGCCCTACGAGCAGTACTTC
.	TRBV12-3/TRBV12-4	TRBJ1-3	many	CASRPWVWNSGNTIYF	TGTGCCAGCAGACCTTGGGTGTGGAACTCTGGAAACACCATATATTTT
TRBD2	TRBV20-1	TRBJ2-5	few	CSARNLAGFQETQYF	TGCAGTGCTAGAAATCTAGCGGGGTTCCAAGAGACCCAGTACTTC
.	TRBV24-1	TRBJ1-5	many	CATSEGGAGPQHF	TGTGCCACCAGTGAAGGAGGGGCCGGGCCCCAGCATTTT
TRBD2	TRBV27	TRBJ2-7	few	CASNKRAGLATYEQYF	TGTGCCAGCAACAAGAGAGCGGGACTAGCGACCTACGAGCAGTACTTC
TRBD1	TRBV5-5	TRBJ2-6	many	CASSLSGTGGSGANVLTF	TGTGCCAGCAGCTTGTCAGGGACAGGGGGCTCTGGGGCCAACGTCCTGACTTTC
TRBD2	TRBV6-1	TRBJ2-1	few	CASRGLAAYNEQFF	TGTGCCAGCAGGGGACTAGCGGCCTACAATGAGCAGTTCTTC
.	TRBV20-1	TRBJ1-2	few	CSASAVYYGYTF	TGCAGTGCTAGCGCAGTCTATTATGGCTACACCTTC
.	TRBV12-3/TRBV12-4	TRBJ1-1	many	CASSLAVTAEAFF	TGTGCCAGCAGTTTAGCGGTGACGGCTGAAGCTTTCTTT
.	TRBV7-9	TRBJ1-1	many	CASSLNGNTEAFF	TGTGCCAGCAGTTTAAATGGGAACACTGAAGCTTTCTTT
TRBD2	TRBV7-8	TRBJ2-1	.	CASSLVASGGAEQFF	TGTGCCAGCAGCTTAGTCGCTAGCGGGGGAGCCGAGCAGTTCTTC
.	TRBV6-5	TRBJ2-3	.	CASSYVGTDTQYF	TGTGCCAGCAGTTACGTGGGAACAGATACGCAGTATTTT
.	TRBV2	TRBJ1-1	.	CASGQIEAFF	TGTGCCAGCGGGCAAATTGAAGCTTTCTTT
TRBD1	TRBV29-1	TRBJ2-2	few	CSVTGTGPRGGELFF	TGCAGCGTTACCGGGACAGGGCCTCGGGGCGGGGAGCTGTTTTTT
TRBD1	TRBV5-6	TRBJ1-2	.	CASTLQGSYGYTF	TGTGCCAGCACCCTACAGGGGAGCTATGGCTACACCTTC
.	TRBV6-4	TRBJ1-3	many	CASSDSTSGNTIYF	TGTGCCAGCAGTGACTCCACGTCTGGAAACACCATATATTTT
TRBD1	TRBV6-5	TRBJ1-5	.	CASSNPGTGAQPQHF	TGTGCCAGCAGTAACCCCGGGACAGGGGCTCAGCCCCAGCATTTT
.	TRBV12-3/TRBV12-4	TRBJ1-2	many	CASSLDPGNYGYTF	TGTGCCAGCAGTTTAGATCCGGGGAACTATGGCTACACCTTC
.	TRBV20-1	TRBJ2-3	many	CSARDFGGPDTQYF	TGCAGTGCTAGAGATTTTGGGGGACCAGATACGCAGTATTTT
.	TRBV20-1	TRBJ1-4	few	CSARDRGLGNEKLFF	TGCAGTGCTAGAGATCGGGGGCTGGGGAATGAAAAACTGTTTTTT
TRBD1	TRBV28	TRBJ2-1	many	CASRQGAEAFF	TGTGCCAGCAGACAGGGGGCTGAGGCTTTCTTC
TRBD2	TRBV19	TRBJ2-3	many	CASSTSGSGTDTQYF	TGTGCCAGTAGTACGAGCGGGAGCGGGACAGATACGCAGTATTTT
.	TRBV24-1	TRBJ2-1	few	CATQKASDYNEQFF	TGTGCCACCCAGAAGGCTAGCGATTACAATGAGCAGTTCTTC
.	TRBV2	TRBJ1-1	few	CASSDQPGKGTEAFF	TGTGCCAGCAGTGATCAGCCAGGGAAAGGGACTGAAGCTTTCTTT
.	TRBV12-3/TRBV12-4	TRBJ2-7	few	CASSPSRVGSYEQYF	TGTGCCAGCAGTCCCTCGCGGGTCGGATCCTACGAGCAGTACTTC
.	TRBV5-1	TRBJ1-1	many	CASSSITSGNTEAFF	TGCGCCAGCAGCTCCATCACCTCGGGGAACACTGAAGCTTTCTTT
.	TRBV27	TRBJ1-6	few	CASSTGSYSPLHF	TGTGCCAGCAGCACAGGGAGTTATTCACCCCTCCACTTT
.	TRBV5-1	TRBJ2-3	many	CASSSVFAGDTQYF	TGCGCCAGCAGCTCCGTTTTCGCGGGGGATACGCAGTATTTT
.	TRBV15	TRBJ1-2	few	CATSRRGGVNYGYTF	TGTGCCACCAGCAGACGAGGTGGGGTGAACTATGGCTACACCTTC
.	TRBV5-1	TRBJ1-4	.	CASSLVTGGSNEKLFF	TGCGCCAGCAGCTTGGTTACAGGAGGTTCTAATGAAAAACTGTTTTTT
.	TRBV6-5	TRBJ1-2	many	CASSSGTTNYGYTF	TGTGCCAGCAGTTCCGGGACAACAAACTATGGCTACACCTTC
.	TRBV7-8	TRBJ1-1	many	CASSRQGRTEAFF	TGTGCCAGCAGCCGGCAGGGGAGGACTGAAGCTTTCTTT
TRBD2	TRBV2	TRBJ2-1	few	CASSLRTSGKYNEQFF	TGTGCCAGCAGTCTTCGGACTAGCGGGAAGTACAATGAGCAGTTCTTC
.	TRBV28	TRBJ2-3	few	CASSFRGNADTQYF	TGTGCCAGCAGTTTTCGCGGGAACGCAGATACGCAGTATTTT
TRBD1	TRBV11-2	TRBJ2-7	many	CASSSQGAYEQYF	TGTGCCAGCAGCTCACAGGGGGCCTACGAGCAGTACTTC
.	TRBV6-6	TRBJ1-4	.	CASSPRSSEKLFF	TGTGCCAGCAGCCCCAGGTCCAGTGAAAAACTGTTTTTT
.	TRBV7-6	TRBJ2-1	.	CASSLTSAPRGDEQFF	TGTGCCAGCAGCTTAACTAGCGCCCCGAGGGGGGATGAGCAGTTCTTC